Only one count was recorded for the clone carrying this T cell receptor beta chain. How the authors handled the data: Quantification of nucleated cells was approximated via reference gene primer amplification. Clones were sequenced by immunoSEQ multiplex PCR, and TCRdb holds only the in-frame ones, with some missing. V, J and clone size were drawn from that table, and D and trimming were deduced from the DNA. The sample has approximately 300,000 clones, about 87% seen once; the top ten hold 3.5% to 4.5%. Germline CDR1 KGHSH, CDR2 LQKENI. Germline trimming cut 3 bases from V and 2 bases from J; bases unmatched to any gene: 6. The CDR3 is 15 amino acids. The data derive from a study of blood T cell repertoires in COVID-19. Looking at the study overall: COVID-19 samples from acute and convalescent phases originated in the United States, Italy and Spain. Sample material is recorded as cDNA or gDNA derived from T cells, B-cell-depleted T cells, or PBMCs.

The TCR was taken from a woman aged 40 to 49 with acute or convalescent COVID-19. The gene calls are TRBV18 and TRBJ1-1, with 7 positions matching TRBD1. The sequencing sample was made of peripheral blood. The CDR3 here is CASSPPGTANTEAFF. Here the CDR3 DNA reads TGTGCCAGCTCACCGCCCGGGACAGCCAACACTGAAGCTTTCTTT.